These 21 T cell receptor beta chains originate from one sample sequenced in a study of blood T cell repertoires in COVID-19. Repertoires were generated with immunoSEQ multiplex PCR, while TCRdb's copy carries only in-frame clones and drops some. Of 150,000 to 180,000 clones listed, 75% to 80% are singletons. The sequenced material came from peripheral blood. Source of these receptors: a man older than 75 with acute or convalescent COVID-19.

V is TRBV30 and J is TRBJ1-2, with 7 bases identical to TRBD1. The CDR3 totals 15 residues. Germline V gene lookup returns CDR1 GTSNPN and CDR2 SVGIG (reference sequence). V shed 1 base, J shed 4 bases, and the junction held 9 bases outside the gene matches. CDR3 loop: CAWSAGTVNAYGYTF. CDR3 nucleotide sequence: TGTGCCTGGAGTGCGGGGACAGTCAACGCCTATGGCTACACCTTC.

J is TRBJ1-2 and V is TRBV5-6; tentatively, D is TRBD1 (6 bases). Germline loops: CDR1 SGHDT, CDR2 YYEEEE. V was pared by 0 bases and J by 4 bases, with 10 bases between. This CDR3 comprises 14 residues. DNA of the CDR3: TGTGCCAGCAGCTTGGCCGGACAGATCTATGGCTACACCTTC. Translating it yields CASSLAGQIYGYTF.

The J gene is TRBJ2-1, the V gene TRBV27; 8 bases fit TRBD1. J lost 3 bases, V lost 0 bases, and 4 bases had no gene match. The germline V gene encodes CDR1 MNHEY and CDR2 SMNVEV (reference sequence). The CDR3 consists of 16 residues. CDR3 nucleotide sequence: TGTGCCAGCAGTTTATCCGGGACAGGTGTCTACAATGAGCAGTTCTTC. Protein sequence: CASSLSGTGVYNEQFF.

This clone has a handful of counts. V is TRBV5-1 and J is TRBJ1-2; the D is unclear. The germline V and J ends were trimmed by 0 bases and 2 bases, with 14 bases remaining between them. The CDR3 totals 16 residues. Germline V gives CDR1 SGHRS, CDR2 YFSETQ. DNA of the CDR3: TGCGCCAGCAGCTTGGGGCTATGGACTGGCAACTATGGCTACACCTTC. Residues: CASSLGLWTGNYGYTF.

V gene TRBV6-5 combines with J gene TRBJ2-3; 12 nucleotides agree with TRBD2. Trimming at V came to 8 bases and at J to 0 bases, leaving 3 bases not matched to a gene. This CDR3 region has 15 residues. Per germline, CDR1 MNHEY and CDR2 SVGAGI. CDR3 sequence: CASGLAGTSTDTQYF. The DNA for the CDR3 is TGTGCCAGCGGACTAGCGGGGACTAGCACAGATACGCAGTATTTT.

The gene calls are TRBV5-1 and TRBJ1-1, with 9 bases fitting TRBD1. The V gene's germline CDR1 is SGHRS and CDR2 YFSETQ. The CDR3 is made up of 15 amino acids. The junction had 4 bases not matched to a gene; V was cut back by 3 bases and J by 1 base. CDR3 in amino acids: CASSSDRGRNTEAFF. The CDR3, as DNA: TGCGCCAGCAGCTCGGACAGGGGTCGGAACACTGAAGCTTTCTTT. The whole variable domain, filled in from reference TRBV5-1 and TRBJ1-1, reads KAGVTQTPRYLIKTRGQQVTLSCSPISGHRSVSWYQQTPGQGLQFLFEYFSETQRNKGNFPGRFSGRQFSNSRSEMNVSTLELGDSALYLCASSSDRGRNTEAFFGQGTRLTVV.

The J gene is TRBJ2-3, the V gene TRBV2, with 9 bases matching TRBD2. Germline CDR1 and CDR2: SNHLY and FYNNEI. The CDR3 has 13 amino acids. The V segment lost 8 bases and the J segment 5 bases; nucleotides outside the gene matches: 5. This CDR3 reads CASGIAGVDTQYF. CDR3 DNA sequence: TGTGCCAGCGGGATAGCGGGGGTAGATACGCAGTATTTT.

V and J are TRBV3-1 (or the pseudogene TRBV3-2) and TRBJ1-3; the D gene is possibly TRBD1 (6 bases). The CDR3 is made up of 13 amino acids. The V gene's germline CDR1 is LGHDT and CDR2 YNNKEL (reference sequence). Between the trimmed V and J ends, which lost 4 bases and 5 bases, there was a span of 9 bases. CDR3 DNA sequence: TGTGCCAGCAGCCCCGGGACAAGAAACACCATATATTTT. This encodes CASSPGTRNTIYF.

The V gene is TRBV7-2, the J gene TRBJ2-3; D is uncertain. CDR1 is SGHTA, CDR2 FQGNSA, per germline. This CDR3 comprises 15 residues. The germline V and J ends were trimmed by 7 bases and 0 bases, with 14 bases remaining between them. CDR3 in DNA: TGTGCCAGCAACACTAATCGGCGGAGCACAGATACGCAGTATTTT. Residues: CASNTNRRSTDTQYF. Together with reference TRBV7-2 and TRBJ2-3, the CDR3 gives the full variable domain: GAGVSQSPSNKVTEKGKDVELRCDPISGHTALYWYRQSLGQGLEFLIYFQGNSAPDKSGLPSDRFSAERTGGSVSTLTIQRTQQEDSAVYLCASNTNRRSTDTQYFGPGTRLTVL.

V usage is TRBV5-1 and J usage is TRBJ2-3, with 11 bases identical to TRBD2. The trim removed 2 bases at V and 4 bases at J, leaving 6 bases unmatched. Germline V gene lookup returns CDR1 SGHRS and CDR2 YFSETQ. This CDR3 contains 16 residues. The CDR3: CASSFMASGGSDTQYF. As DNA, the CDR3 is TGCGCCAGCAGCTTTATGGCTAGCGGGGGGTCAGATACGCAGTATTTT.

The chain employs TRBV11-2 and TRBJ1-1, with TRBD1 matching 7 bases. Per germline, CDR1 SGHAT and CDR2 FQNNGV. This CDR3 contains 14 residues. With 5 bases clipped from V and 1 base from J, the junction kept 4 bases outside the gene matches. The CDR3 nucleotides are TGTGCCAGCAGCACCGGGACAGCGAACACTGAAGCTTTCTTT. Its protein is CASSTGTANTEAFF.

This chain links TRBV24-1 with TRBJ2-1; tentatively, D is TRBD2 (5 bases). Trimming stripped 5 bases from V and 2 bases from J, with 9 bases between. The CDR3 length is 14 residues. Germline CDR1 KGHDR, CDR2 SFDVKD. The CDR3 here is CATSASGPYNEQFF. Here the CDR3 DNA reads TGTGCCACCAGTGCCAGCGGCCCCTACAATGAGCAGTTCTTC.

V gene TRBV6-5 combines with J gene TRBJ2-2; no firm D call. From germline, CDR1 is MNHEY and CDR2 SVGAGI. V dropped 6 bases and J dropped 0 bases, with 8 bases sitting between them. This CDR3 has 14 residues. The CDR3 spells CASRLGANTGELFF. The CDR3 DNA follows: TGTGCCAGCAGATTAGGAGCGAACACCGGGGAGCTGTTTTTT.

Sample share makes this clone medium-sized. The chain's CDR3 is CASSIASGGYTF. The CDR3 DNA is TGTGCCAGTAGTATAGCCTCGGGGGGCTACACCTTC. This chain uses TRBV19 with TRBJ1-2, with no clear D. This CDR3 spans 12 amino acids. The V gene lost 1 base and the J gene lost 8 bases, with 8 bases spanning the gap. Germline CDR1 and CDR2: LNHDA and SQIVND (reference sequence).

The CDR3 loop reads CASSERGERGPFSYEQYV. The CDR3 DNA sequence: TGCGCCAGCAGTGAGCGTGGGGAGCGGGGGCCGTTCTCCTACGAGCAGTACGTC. This sequence joins TRBV10-1 and TRBJ2-7; 8 bases map to TRBD2. Germline CDR1 is WNHNN and CDR2 is SYGVQD (reference sequence). The J segment lost 0 bases and the V segment lost 2 bases, leaving 12 bases of the junction unmatched. This CDR3 comprises 18 residues.

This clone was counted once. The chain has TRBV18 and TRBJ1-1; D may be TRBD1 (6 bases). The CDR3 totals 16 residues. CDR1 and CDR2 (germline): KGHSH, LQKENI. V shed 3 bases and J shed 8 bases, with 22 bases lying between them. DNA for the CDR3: TGTGCCAGCTCACCCCGCCAGCAGGCCCAGGGGAACGAAGCTTTCTTT. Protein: CASSPRQQAQGNEAFF. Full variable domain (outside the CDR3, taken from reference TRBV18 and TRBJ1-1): NAGVMQNPRHLVRRRGQEARLRCSPMKGHSHVYWYRQLPEEGLKFMVYLQKENIIDESGMPKERFSAEFPKEGPSILRIQQVVRGDSAAYFCASSPRQQAQGNEAFFGQGTRLTVV.

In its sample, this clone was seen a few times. DNA of the CDR3: TGTGCCAGTAGGCCGGACAGCGCAACTAATGAAAAACTGTTTTTT. Protein sequence: CASRPDSATNEKLFF. The chain is built from TRBV19 and TRBJ1-4; weak D call: TRBD1 (6 bases). CDR3 length equals 15 residues. V lost 6 bases and J 0 bases, leaving 11 bases between the germline ends. Germline CDR1 LNHDA, CDR2 SQIVND (reference sequence).

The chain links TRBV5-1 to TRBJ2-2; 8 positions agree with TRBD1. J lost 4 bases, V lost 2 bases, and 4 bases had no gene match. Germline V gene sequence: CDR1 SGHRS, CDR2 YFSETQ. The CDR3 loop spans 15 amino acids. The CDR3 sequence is CASSFQGAGTGELFF. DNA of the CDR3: TGCGCCAGCAGCTTCCAGGGGGCAGGCACCGGGGAGCTGTTTTTT.

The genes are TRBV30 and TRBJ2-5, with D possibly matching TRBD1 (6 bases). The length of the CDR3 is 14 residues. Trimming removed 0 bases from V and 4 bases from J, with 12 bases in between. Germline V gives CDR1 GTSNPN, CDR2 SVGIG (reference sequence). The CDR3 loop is CAWSVVGAGETQYF. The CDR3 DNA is TGTGCCTGGAGTGTAGTGGGGGCGGGAGAGACCCAGTACTTC.

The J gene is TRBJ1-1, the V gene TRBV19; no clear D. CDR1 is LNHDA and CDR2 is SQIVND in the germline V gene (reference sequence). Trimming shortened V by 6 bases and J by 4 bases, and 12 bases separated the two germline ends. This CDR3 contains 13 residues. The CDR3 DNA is TGTGCCAGTAGCTCCTCCCAGGCCACTGAAGCTTTCTTT. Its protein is CASSSSQATEAFF.

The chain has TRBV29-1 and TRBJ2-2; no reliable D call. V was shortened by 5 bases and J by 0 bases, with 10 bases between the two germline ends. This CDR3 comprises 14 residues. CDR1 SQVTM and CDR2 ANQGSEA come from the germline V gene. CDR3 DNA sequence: TGCAGCGTTAGCAGGTTCGCGAACACCGGGGAGCTGTTTTTT. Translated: CSVSRFANTGELFF.